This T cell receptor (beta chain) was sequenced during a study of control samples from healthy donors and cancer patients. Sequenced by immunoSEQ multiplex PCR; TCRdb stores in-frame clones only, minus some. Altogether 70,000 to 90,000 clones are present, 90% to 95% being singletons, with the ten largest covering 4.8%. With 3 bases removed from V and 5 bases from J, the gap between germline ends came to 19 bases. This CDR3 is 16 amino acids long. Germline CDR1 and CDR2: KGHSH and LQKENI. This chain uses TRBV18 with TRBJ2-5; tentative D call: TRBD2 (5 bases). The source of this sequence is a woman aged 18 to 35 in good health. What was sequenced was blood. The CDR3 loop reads CASSPLEMLIAETQYF. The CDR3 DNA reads TGTGCCAGCTCACCGCTAGAGATGTTAATAGCGGAGACCCAGTACTTC.